The clone carrying this T cell receptor (beta chain) showed up many times. Antigen specificity is unknown. This specimen belongs to a study of blood T cells in healthy people across ages. Overall study findings and caveats: It was held that the diversity estimates obtained from one million T cells were underestimates. CMV status of donors was not determined, possibly confounding expanded clonotype changes.

This CDR3 contains 17 residues. Germline V gene lookup returns CDR1 DFQATT and CDR2 SNEGSKA (reference sequence). Trimming removed 0 bases at V and 0 bases at J, with 15 bases between. A second PCR, run for roughly 7 to 11 cycles, used a sample-barcoded 5' primer plus a J-beta primer mix. Each TCR beta cDNA got a 12-nucleotide random molecular identifier. TCRdb analysed the 5' RACE reads with MiXCR anew, one entry per CDR3 protein. The table records 540,000 or so distinct CDR3 sequences, less than 25% of them present only once. A further study also used this sample, focusing on T cells of mothers and their children.

The chain combines TRBV20-1 with TRBJ2-1; possible D gene TRBD2, 6 bases. The sample was blood. This clonotype was sampled from a boy younger than 18 in good health. The CDR3 spells CSARDQGLASSYNEQFF. DNA for the CDR3: TGCAGTGCTAGAGATCAGGGACTTGCCAGCTCCTACAATGAGCAGTTCTTC.